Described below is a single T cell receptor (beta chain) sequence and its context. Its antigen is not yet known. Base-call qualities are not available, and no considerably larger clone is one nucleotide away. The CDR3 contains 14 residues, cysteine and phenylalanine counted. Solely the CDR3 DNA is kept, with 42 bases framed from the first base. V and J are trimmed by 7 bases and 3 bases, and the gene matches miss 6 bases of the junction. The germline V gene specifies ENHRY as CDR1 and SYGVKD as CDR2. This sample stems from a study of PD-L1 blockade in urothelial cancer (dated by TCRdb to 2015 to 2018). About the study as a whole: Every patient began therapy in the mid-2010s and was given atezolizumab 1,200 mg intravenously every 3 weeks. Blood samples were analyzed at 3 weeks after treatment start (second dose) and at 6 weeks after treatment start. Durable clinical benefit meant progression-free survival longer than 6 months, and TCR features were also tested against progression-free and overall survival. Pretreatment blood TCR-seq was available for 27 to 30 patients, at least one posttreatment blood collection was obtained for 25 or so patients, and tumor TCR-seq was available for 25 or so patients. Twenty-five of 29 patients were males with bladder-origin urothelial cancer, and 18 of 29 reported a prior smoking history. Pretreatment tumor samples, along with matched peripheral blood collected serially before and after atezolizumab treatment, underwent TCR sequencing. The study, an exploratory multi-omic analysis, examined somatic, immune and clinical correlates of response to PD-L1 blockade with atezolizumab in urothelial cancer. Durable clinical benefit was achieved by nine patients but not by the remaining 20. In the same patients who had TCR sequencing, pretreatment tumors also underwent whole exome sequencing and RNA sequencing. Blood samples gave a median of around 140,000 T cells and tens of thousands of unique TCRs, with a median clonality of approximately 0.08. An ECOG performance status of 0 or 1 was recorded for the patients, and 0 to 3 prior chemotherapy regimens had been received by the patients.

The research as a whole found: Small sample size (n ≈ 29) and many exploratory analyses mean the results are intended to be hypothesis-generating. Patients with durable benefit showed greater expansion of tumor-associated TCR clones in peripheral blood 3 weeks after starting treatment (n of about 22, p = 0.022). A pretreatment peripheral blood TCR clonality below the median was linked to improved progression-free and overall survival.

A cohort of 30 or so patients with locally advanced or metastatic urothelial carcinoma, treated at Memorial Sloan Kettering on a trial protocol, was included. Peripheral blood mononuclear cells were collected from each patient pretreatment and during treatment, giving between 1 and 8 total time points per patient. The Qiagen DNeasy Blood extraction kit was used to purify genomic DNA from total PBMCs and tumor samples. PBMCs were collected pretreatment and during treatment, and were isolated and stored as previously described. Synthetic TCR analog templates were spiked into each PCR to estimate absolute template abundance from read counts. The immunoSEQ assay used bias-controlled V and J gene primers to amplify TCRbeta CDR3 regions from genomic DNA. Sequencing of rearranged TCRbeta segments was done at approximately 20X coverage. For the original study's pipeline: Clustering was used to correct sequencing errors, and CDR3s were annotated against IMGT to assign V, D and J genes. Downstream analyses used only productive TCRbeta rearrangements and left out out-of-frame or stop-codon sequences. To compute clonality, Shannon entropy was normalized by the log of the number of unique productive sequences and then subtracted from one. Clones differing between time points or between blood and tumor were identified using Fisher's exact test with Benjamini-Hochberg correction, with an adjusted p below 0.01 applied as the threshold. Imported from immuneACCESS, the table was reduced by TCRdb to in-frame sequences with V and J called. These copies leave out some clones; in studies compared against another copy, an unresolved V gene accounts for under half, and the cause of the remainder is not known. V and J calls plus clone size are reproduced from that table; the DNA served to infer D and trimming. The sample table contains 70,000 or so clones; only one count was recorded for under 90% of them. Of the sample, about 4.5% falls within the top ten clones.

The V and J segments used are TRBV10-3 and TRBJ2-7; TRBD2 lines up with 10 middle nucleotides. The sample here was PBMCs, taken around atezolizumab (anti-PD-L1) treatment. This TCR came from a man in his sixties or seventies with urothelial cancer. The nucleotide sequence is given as TGTGCCATCAAAGCGGCTAGCGGGGGCTACGAGCAGTACTTC. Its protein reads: CAIKAASGGYEQYF.